One sample yielded the 14 T cell receptor beta chains listed below, sequenced in a study of shared clonotypes between healthy human individuals. Profiled with immunoSEQ multiplex PCR; TCRdb holds only in-frame clones, not every one. This sample carries approximately 87,000 clones, about 65% of them seen once, and the ten largest clones take around 52%. Sequenced input: memory CD8+ T cells sorted from blood. As to subset: CD45RO+ cells pooled with CCR7-negative TemRA cells. These receptors came from a young man in good health.

The chain carries TRBV9 and TRBJ2-3; D remains ambiguous. Germline V CDR1 and CDR2: SGDLS, YYNGEE. The CDR3 extends over 13 amino acids. The germline V and J ends were trimmed by 1 base and 0 bases, with 3 bases remaining between them. The CDR3 loop reads CASSVTSTDTQYF. The CDR3, as DNA: TGTGCCAGCAGCGTAACAAGCACAGATACGCAGTATTTT.

The table lists this clone with a few counts. Just one base apart from a much larger clone, this may be a read error. The sample holds other DNA sequences that translate to the same CDR3. The chain recombines TRBV29-1 with TRBJ2-7; TRBD2 agrees at 9 bases. Unmatched junction bases numbered 12, after V lost 7 bases and J lost 5 bases. The CDR3 length is 14 residues. Germline-derived CDR1 and CDR2 are SQVTM and ANQGSEA. The DNA for the CDR3 is TGCAGCGGGGGGGGGCTAGCGGGATCCAACGAGCAGTACTTC. Its translation is CSGGGLAGSNEQYF.

In its sample, this clone was seen a few times. The chain couples TRBV11-2 to TRBJ2-7, with D hard to call. Between the trimmed V and J ends, which lost 3 bases and 0 bases, there was a span of 6 bases. CDR1 and CDR2 from the germline V gene are SGHAT and FQNNGV. The CDR3 runs to 13 residues. The CDR3 DNA is TGTGCCAGCAGCTTTGGCTTCTCCTACGAGCAGTACTTC. It yields the protein CASSFGFSYEQYF. Supplemented by reference TRBV11-2 and TRBJ2-7, the full variable domain reads EAGVAQSPRYKIIEKRQSVAFWCNPISGHATLYWYQQILGQGPKLLIQFQNNGVVDDSQLPKDRFSAERLKGVDSTLKIQPAKLEDSAVYLCASSFGFSYEQYFGPGTRLTVT.

This rearrangement joins TRBV25-1 to TRBJ2-7; 7 nucleotides align to TRBD1. CDR3 length: 16 residues. V was pared by 2 bases and J by 0 bases, with 7 bases of the junction left unmatched. Germline CDR1 reads MGHDK; CDR2 reads SYGVNS. CDR3 sequence reads: CASSETRQGSSYEQYF. The CDR3 DNA reads TGTGCCAGCAGTGAAACGAGACAGGGCAGCTCCTACGAGCAGTACTTC.

The chain employs TRBV6-4 and TRBJ2-3; TRBD2 aligns across 7 bases. The germline CDR1 and CDR2 sequences are MRHNA and SNTAGT. This CDR3 region has 16 residues. With V trimmed by 3 bases and J by 2 bases, 8 bases remained unmatched. The CDR3, as DNA: TGTGCCAGCAGTGAACATAAAACTAGCGACACAGATACGCAGTATTTT. Amino acids: CASSEHKTSDTDTQYF.

This clone was seen only a few times. The rearrangement links TRBV7-9 to TRBJ2-7, with D possibly TRBD2 on 5 matching bases. Germline V gene lookup returns CDR1 SEHNR and CDR2 FQNEAQ (reference sequence). V shed 4 bases and J shed 0 bases, with 16 bases lying between them. The CDR3 loop spans 16 amino acids. CDR3 DNA sequence: TGTGCCAGCAGCTCCCTAGCCGGATCTCGCTCCTACGAGCAGTACTTC. Its protein is CASSSLAGSRSYEQYF.

The chain combines TRBV28 with TRBJ2-7; 11 bases align to TRBD1. From germline, CDR1 is MDHEN and CDR2 SYDVKM. After removal of 3 bases from V and 5 bases from J, the junction contained 6 bases not matched to a gene. The CDR3 length is 15 residues. The CDR3 loop is CASSFGDRGINEQYF. The CDR3 DNA is TGTGCCAGCAGTTTTGGGGACAGGGGGATCAACGAGCAGTACTTC.

The chain recombines TRBV27 with TRBJ2-1; 11 bases line up with TRBD2. The V gene end was trimmed by 4 bases and the J gene end by 14 bases; junction bases not matched to a gene: 4. The length of the CDR3 is 12 residues. The germline V gene has CDR1 MNHEY and CDR2 SMNVEV (reference sequence). The CDR3, as DNA: TGTGCCAGCAGTTACCCGGGACTAGCGGAGTTCTTC. It yields the protein CASSYPGLAEFF.

This chain uses TRBV27 with TRBJ2-1; TRBD2 matches 9 bases. CDR3 size: 14 residues. V shed 6 bases, J shed 8 bases, and the junction held 8 bases outside the gene matches. The germline CDR1 and CDR2 sequences are MNHEY and SMNVEV (reference sequence). The DNA of the CDR3 is TGTGCCAGCAGGAGGGGGACTAGCAACTATGAGCAGTTCTTC. Its translation: CASRRGTSNYEQFF.

The rearrangement uses TRBV6-5 and TRBJ1-2; D gene ambiguous. The germline CDR1 and CDR2 sequences are MNHEY and SVGAGI. Trimming cost V 6 bases and J 3 bases, with 8 bases left between them. This CDR3 region has 12 residues. The CDR3 nucleotides are TGTGCCAGCAGGGCCGTAGACTATGGCTACACCTTC. Protein product: CASRAVDYGYTF.

CDR3 region: CASSLGPNGAGYTF. The CDR3 nucleotides are TGTGCCAGCAGCCTCGGACCGAATGGGGCTGGCTACACCTTC. The J gene is TRBJ1-2, the V gene TRBV13; TRBD1 is a possible D gene (5 bases). This CDR3 is 14 amino acids long. CDR1 and CDR2 from the germline V gene are PRHDT and FYEKMQ (reference sequence). Deletions cut 5 bases from V and 7 bases from J, with 17 bases between.

The table lists this clone with a few counts. This chain uses TRBV11-2 with TRBJ1-5; 10 positions match TRBD1. V lost 5 bases to trimming and J lost 5 bases; unmatched junction nucleotides: 3. There are 14 residues in the CDR3. Germline V CDR1 and CDR2: SGHAT, FQNNGV. CDR3 nucleotides: TGTGCCAGCAGCCGTGGACAGGGGGATCAGCCCCAGCATTTT. This gives the protein CASSRGQGDQPQHF.

The rearrangement joins TRBV29-1 to TRBJ2-1; 9 nucleotides line up with TRBD2. The V gene end was trimmed by 3 bases and the J gene end by 6 bases; junction bases not matched to a gene: 3. This CDR3 contains 13 residues. Germline V gives CDR1 SQVTM, CDR2 ANQGSEA. The CDR3 DNA is TGCAGCGTTGACGCGGGGGGGGTCAATGAGCAGTTCTTC. Protein product: CSVDAGGVNEQFF.

The chain combines TRBV10-1 with TRBJ2-1, with a tentative D call TRBD1 (7 bases). This CDR3 is built from 14 residues. Trimming took 6 bases from V and 6 from J, leaving 15 bases between them. Germline V gene sequence: CDR1 WNHNN, CDR2 SYGVQD (reference sequence). The CDR3 reads CASSDGGGGNEQFF. The CDR3 DNA reads TGCGCCAGCAGCGATGGAGGGGGCGGCAATGAGCAGTTCTTC.